This T cell receptor (beta chain) was identified during a study of T cells after yellow fever vaccination. From germline, CDR1 is SGHVS and CDR2 FQNEAQ. This CDR3 has 14 residues. The V end lost 5 bases, the J end lost 8 bases, and 15 bases lay between the germline ends. MiXCR, run by TCRdb on the 5' RACE reads, gives a single entry per CDR3 protein. This sample has 110,000 or so distinct CDR3 sequences, with 6.5% to 9% found just once. This clonotype was recorded many times. The chain joins TRBV7-8 to TRBJ1-4; D gene uncertain. The source of this sequence is a man younger than 35 who received the YFV17D yellow fever vaccine. The specimen comprised CD4+ T cells sorted from PBMCs, sampled about 49 days after the first yellow fever vaccination. CDR3 nucleotides: TGTGCCAGCAGCCGTCGGGGTTTGGGAGAAAAACTGTTTTTT. Amino acid sequence: CASSRRGLGEKLFF.